This T cell receptor (beta chain) was sequenced during a study of blood T cell repertoires in COVID-19. This table comes from immunoSEQ multiplex PCR, and its TCRdb copy is limited to in-frame clones, with some not included. The repertoire includes under 300,000 clones, about 80% of them detected once, and about 2% sits in the top ten. Source material: peripheral blood. The TCR sequence derives from a man aged 30 to 45 who had recovered from COVID-19.

In DNA form, the CDR3 reads TGTGCCAGCAGCCAATCCAGGGATCAGCCCCAGCATTTT. Its protein is CASSQSRDQPQHF. The chain combines TRBV14 with TRBJ1-5; possibly TRBD1 for D (5 bases). V was cut by 2 bases and J by 5 bases, with 7 bases left in between. This CDR3 is 13 amino acids long. Germline CDR1 is SGHDN and CDR2 is FVKESK.